A selection of T cell receptor beta chains follows, all from one sample in a study of shared clonotypes between healthy human individuals. Data came from immunoSEQ multiplex PCR; TCRdb stores just in-frame clones and leaves some out. This table holds about 110,000 clones, about 63% found once. Sequencing was performed on memory CD8+ T cells sorted from blood. The receptor source for this set is a woman in her 30s in good health. The CDR3 runs from the conserved cysteine through the conserved F or W. Each record gives: D gene, J gene, V gene, clone size, CDR3 DNA, CDR3 protein. The D gene is left open where the match is weak. Clone sizes are given selectively: once, few, many, or a class where the clone is expanded.

d_call: NA
j_call: TRBJ2-5
v_call: TRBV11-2
clone_size: NA
cdr3_nt: TGTGCCAGCAGCTTAGGAGCAGGGGTGCGAGAGACCCAGTACTTC
cdr3_aa: CASSLGAGVRETQYF

d_call: TRBD2
j_call: TRBJ2-1
v_call: TRBV15
clone_size: NA
cdr3_nt: TGTGCCACCAGCGCATGGGGGAGGGTTGGTAATGAGCAGTTCTTC
cdr3_aa: CATSAWGRVGNEQFF

d_call: NA
j_call: TRBJ2-7
v_call: TRBV29-1
clone_size: NA
cdr3_nt: TGCAGCGTTGAGGATAGCACCTCCTACGAGCAGTACTTC
cdr3_aa: CSVEDSTSYEQYF

d_call: NA
j_call: TRBJ2-7
v_call: TRBV5-5
clone_size: once
cdr3_nt: TGTGCCAGCAGAACCGCTACCGAGCAGTACTTC
cdr3_aa: CASRTATEQYF

d_call: NA
j_call: TRBJ2-1
v_call: TRBV19
clone_size: NA
cdr3_nt: TGTGCCAGTAGTATGATGGGAGAGCAGTTCTTC
cdr3_aa: CASSMMGEQFF

d_call: NA
j_call: TRBJ1-2
v_call: TRBV4-2
clone_size: NA
cdr3_nt: TGTGCCAGCTCTCGGGGTTCGGGAGTGGATGGCTACACCTTC
cdr3_aa: CASSRGSGVDGYTF

d_call: NA
j_call: TRBJ2-1
v_call: TRBV19
clone_size: once
cdr3_nt: TGTGCCAGTAGTGAAAGGGGCAATGAGCAGTTCTTC
cdr3_aa: CASSERGNEQFF

d_call: NA
j_call: TRBJ2-5
v_call: TRBV2
clone_size: NA
cdr3_nt: TGTGCCAGCAGTGTTGATCAAGAGACCCAGTACTTC
cdr3_aa: CASSVDQETQYF

d_call: TRBD2
j_call: TRBJ2-7
v_call: TRBV30
clone_size: NA
cdr3_nt: TGTGCCTGGAGTGGACTAGCGGGAGAAAAGACCTACGAGCAGTACTTC
cdr3_aa: CAWSGLAGEKTYEQYF

d_call: NA
j_call: TRBJ1-5
v_call: TRBV27
clone_size: NA
cdr3_nt: TGTGCCAGCAGTACCGGGACGCTAGGCAATCAGCCCCAGCATTTT
cdr3_aa: CASSTGTLGNQPQHF

d_call: TRBD1
j_call: TRBJ1-2
v_call: TRBV27
clone_size: NA
cdr3_nt: TGTGCCAGCAGATTACAGGGGGCTGATGGCTACACCTTC
cdr3_aa: CASRLQGADGYTF

d_call: NA
j_call: TRBJ2-3
v_call: TRBV29-1
clone_size: NA
cdr3_nt: TGCAGCGTTCTCGGCACGGAGCAAAGCACAGATACGCAGTATTTT
cdr3_aa: CSVLGTEQSTDTQYF

d_call: TRBD2
j_call: TRBJ2-7
v_call: TRBV4-1
clone_size: NA
cdr3_nt: TGCGCCAGCAGCCAAGATCTTTGGCGGGAGCGTAACTACGAGCAGTACTTC
cdr3_aa: CASSQDLWRERNYEQYF

d_call: NA
j_call: TRBJ2-7
v_call: TRBV4-2
clone_size: NA
cdr3_nt: TGTGCCAGCAGCCAGGGACGGACGGCTACCTACGAGCAGTACTTC
cdr3_aa: CASSQGRTATYEQYF

d_call: TRBD1
j_call: TRBJ2-7
v_call: TRBV6-5
clone_size: NA
cdr3_nt: TGTGCCAGCAGAGAGGGACAGTCCTACGAGCAGTACTTC
cdr3_aa: CASREGQSYEQYF

d_call: NA
j_call: TRBJ1-2
v_call: TRBV28
clone_size: NA
cdr3_nt: TGTGCCAGCAGCGGGACGGTGGATGGCTACACCTTC
cdr3_aa: CASSGTVDGYTF

d_call: NA
j_call: TRBJ2-3
v_call: TRBV6-4
clone_size: NA
cdr3_nt: TGTGCCAGCAGTGACAGGGATGGGGCAGATACGCAGTATTTT
cdr3_aa: CASSDRDGADTQYF

d_call: NA
j_call: TRBJ2-1
v_call: TRBV5-4
clone_size: NA
cdr3_nt: TGTGCCAGCAGCTTGGCCGAGAATTATGAGCAGTTCTTC
cdr3_aa: CASSLAENYEQFF

d_call: NA
j_call: TRBJ2-1
v_call: TRBV7-6
clone_size: NA
cdr3_nt: TGTGCCAGCCTAGGGGGCGGGAATTACAATGAGCAGTTCTTC
cdr3_aa: CASLGGGNYNEQFF

d_call: NA
j_call: TRBJ2-7
v_call: TRBV5-1
clone_size: few
cdr3_nt: TGCGCCAGCAGCGACGGACAGAGCTACGAGCAGTACTTC
cdr3_aa: CASSDGQSYEQYF

d_call: NA
j_call: TRBJ1-3
v_call: TRBV5-1
clone_size: NA
cdr3_nt: TGCGCCAGCAGCTTCTCTGGACTGGGCGGGTCTGGAAACACCATATATTTT
cdr3_aa: CASSFSGLGGSGNTIYF

d_call: NA
j_call: TRBJ2-7
v_call: TRBV9
clone_size: few
cdr3_nt: TGTGCCAGCAGCCGAGGTAGGACTAACTCCTACGAGCAGTACTTC
cdr3_aa: CASSRGRTNSYEQYF

d_call: TRBD1
j_call: TRBJ2-7
v_call: TRBV10-3
clone_size: NA
cdr3_nt: TGTGCCATCAGTGAGTCGGGACAGGGCGAGCAGTACTTC
cdr3_aa: CAISESGQGEQYF

d_call: TRBD2
j_call: TRBJ2-7
v_call: TRBV5-1
clone_size: NA
cdr3_nt: TGCGCCAGCGGGCTCACCGCTAGCGGGAGGGCCCTCGAGCAGTACTTC
cdr3_aa: CASGLTASGRALEQYF

d_call: TRBD1
j_call: TRBJ1-5
v_call: TRBV2
clone_size: NA
cdr3_nt: TGTGCCAGCAGGTTACAGGGGGCCAACAATCAGCCCCAGCATTTT
cdr3_aa: CASRLQGANNQPQHF

d_call: NA
j_call: TRBJ1-5
v_call: TRBV6-6
clone_size: NA
cdr3_nt: TGTGCCAGCAGGGAGTATAGCAATCAGCCCCAGCATTTT
cdr3_aa: CASREYSNQPQHF

d_call: NA
j_call: TRBJ1-4
v_call: TRBV4-1
clone_size: NA
cdr3_nt: TGCGCCAGCAGCCAAGATGTTCCCAGAGGGGAAAAACTGTTTTTT
cdr3_aa: CASSQDVPRGEKLFF

d_call: NA
j_call: TRBJ2-3
v_call: TRBV2
clone_size: NA
cdr3_nt: TGTGCCCACCCCCGACTCCGAGATACGCAGTATTTT
cdr3_aa: CAHPRLRDTQYF

d_call: TRBD1
j_call: TRBJ1-5
v_call: TRBV28
clone_size: NA
cdr3_nt: TGTGCCAGCAGCTATGGGACAGTTCAGCCCCAGCATTTT
cdr3_aa: CASSYGTVQPQHF

d_call: TRBD1
j_call: TRBJ2-7
v_call: TRBV28
clone_size: few
cdr3_nt: TGTGCCAGCAGTTTAATACCTGAACAGGGGGTCCCTCACGAGCAGTACTTC
cdr3_aa: CASSLIPEQGVPHEQYF

d_call: NA
j_call: TRBJ2-2
v_call: TRBV7-8
clone_size: few
cdr3_nt: TGTGCCAGCAGCTTAAACCCAGGGGTCCCGACGAACACCGGGGAGCTGTTTTTT
cdr3_aa: CASSLNPGVPTNTGELFF

d_call: NA
j_call: TRBJ2-2
v_call: TRBV25-1
clone_size: NA
cdr3_nt: TGTGCCAGCGGGGACGGTCAGAACACCGGGGAGCTGTTTTTT
cdr3_aa: CASGDGQNTGELFF

d_call: TRBD2
j_call: TRBJ2-7
v_call: TRBV10-3
clone_size: NA
cdr3_nt: TGTGCCATCAGTGATGGGACTAGAGCATCCTACGAGCAGTACTTC
cdr3_aa: CAISDGTRASYEQYF

d_call: NA
j_call: TRBJ2-5
v_call: TRBV5-6
clone_size: NA
cdr3_nt: TGTGCCAGCAGCTCTTGGGACGGAGGGTGGGAGACCCAGTACTTC
cdr3_aa: CASSSWDGGWETQYF

d_call: TRBD1
j_call: TRBJ2-7
v_call: TRBV9
clone_size: NA
cdr3_nt: TGTGCCAGCAGCGTAGGGCTAGACCGCAGGGGGACCCACGAGCAGTACTTC
cdr3_aa: CASSVGLDRRGTHEQYF

d_call: NA
j_call: TRBJ2-7
v_call: TRBV5-1
clone_size: NA
cdr3_nt: TGCGCCAGCAGCTTCTGGGCAGGGGCACTCGAGCAGTACTTC
cdr3_aa: CASSFWAGALEQYF

d_call: NA
j_call: TRBJ2-7
v_call: TRBV7-9
clone_size: NA
cdr3_nt: TGTGCCAGCAGCTTAAGCAGGTCGACCTACGAGCAGTACTTC
cdr3_aa: CASSLSRSTYEQYF

d_call: NA
j_call: TRBJ1-1
v_call: TRBV13
clone_size: few
cdr3_nt: TGTGCCAGCAGCTCCGAGGGGCCAGGGTCGGGAATCTTT
cdr3_aa: CASSSEGPGSGIF

d_call: NA
j_call: TRBJ1-5
v_call: TRBV10-2
clone_size: NA
cdr3_nt: TGCGCCAGCAGGCGCAAGAGGTTCGCGGATCAGCCCCAGCATTTT
cdr3_aa: CASRRKRFADQPQHF

d_call: TRBD1
j_call: TRBJ2-7
v_call: TRBV10-1
clone_size: few
cdr3_nt: TGCGCCAGCAGCGACAGGGGTGGCGAGCAGTACTTC
cdr3_aa: CASSDRGGEQYF

d_call: NA
j_call: TRBJ2-7
v_call: TRBV4-2
clone_size: NA
cdr3_nt: TGTGCCAGCAGCCAAGTGGGCTACGAGCAGTACTTC
cdr3_aa: CASSQVGYEQYF

d_call: NA
j_call: TRBJ1-2
v_call: TRBV19
clone_size: once
cdr3_nt: TGTGCCAGTAGGTACACAGGCGGGAGGTTAGGTTCCTATGGCTACACCTTC
cdr3_aa: CASRYTGGRLGSYGYTF

d_call: TRBD1
j_call: TRBJ1-2
v_call: TRBV27
clone_size: few
cdr3_nt: TGTGCCAGCAGTCACAGGGACAGCAGAGTTTGGAAGGGGGGCTACACCTTC
cdr3_aa: CASSHRDSRVWKGGYTF

d_call: NA
j_call: TRBJ2-1
v_call: TRBV5-1
clone_size: NA
cdr3_nt: TGCGCCAGCAGCTCAACCGGGCCCCTCTCCTACAATGAGCAGTTCTTC
cdr3_aa: CASSSTGPLSYNEQFF

d_call: NA
j_call: TRBJ2-7
v_call: TRBV14
clone_size: NA
cdr3_nt: TGTGCCAGCAGCCACCCGACCCGAGAGCAGTACTTC
cdr3_aa: CASSHPTREQYF

d_call: TRBD2
j_call: TRBJ2-7
v_call: TRBV11-2
clone_size: few
cdr3_nt: TGTGCCAGCAGCTTAGGAACTAGCGGCACCTACGAGCAGTACTTC
cdr3_aa: CASSLGTSGTYEQYF

d_call: NA
j_call: TRBJ2-2
v_call: TRBV5-8
clone_size: NA
cdr3_nt: TGTGCCAGCAGCTTGTCAACTAGCCTAAGTCTCGGGGAGCTGTTTTTT
cdr3_aa: CASSLSTSLSLGELFF

d_call: NA
j_call: TRBJ1-1
v_call: TRBV2
clone_size: NA
cdr3_nt: TGTGCCAGCAGTGAAGCCGTGCGCACGGAAGCTTTCTTT
cdr3_aa: CASSEAVRTEAFF

d_call: NA
j_call: TRBJ2-7
v_call: TRBV30
clone_size: NA
cdr3_nt: TGTGCCTGGAGTGATAGAAAGTTCTACGAGCAGTACTTC
cdr3_aa: CAWSDRKFYEQYF

d_call: NA
j_call: TRBJ1-1
v_call: TRBV7-2
clone_size: NA
cdr3_nt: TGTGCCAGCAGCTCAGCGGGTCACACTGAAGCTTTCTTT
cdr3_aa: CASSSAGHTEAFF

d_call: TRBD2
j_call: TRBJ2-2
v_call: TRBV4-1
clone_size: NA
cdr3_nt: TGCGCCAGCAGCCATGATAGGACTAGCGGCACCGGGGAGCTGTTTTTT
cdr3_aa: CASSHDRTSGTGELFF

d_call: NA
j_call: TRBJ2-7
v_call: TRBV2
clone_size: NA
cdr3_nt: TGTGCCAGCAGTTCCTGGCGGGACCCCTCCTACGAGCAGTACTTC
cdr3_aa: CASSSWRDPSYEQYF

d_call: NA
j_call: TRBJ2-3
v_call: TRBV2
clone_size: few
cdr3_nt: TGTGCCAGCAGTGAAGTGAGCGAGGACACAGATACGCAGTATTTT
cdr3_aa: CASSEVSEDTDTQYF

d_call: NA
j_call: TRBJ2-4
v_call: TRBV10-1
clone_size: NA
cdr3_nt: TGCGCCAGCAGTGATTCAGACATTCAGTACTTC
cdr3_aa: CASSDSDIQYF